This passage covers 21 T cell receptor beta chains from one sample sequenced in a study of shared clonotypes between healthy human individuals (dated by TCRdb to the early 2020s). The library was prepared using the immunoSEQ multiplex PCR assay. TCRdb limited this immuneACCESS table to in-frame rearrangements with V and J called. A share of clones is missing; checked studies link under half to unresolved V genes, and the rest is unexplained. In this sample the table shows a few million clones, 93% of which occur a single time. The ten largest clones capture roughly 0.36% of the sample. Material for sequencing was naive CD4+ T cells from PBMCs. This sample's cell subset or site label indicates: CD45RA+ positively selected. These receptors were obtained from a young man in good health. Some clones in this sample may be carry-over from other donors' samples.

This chain joins TRBV21-1 and TRBJ1-5. TRBV21-1 is tagged as a pseudogene. CDR3 length equals 16 residues. CDR3 nucleotide sequence: TGTGCCAGCAGCAAAGGCCTCAGGACGCCGAATCAGCCCCAGCATTTT. This gives the protein CASSKGLRTPNQPQHF.

V and J are TRBV4-3 and TRBJ1-4, with D maybe TRBD1 (6 bases). Germline CDR1 LGHNA, CDR2 YSLEER. The CDR3 spans 14 residues. The V end lost 4 bases, the J end lost 3 bases, and 9 bases lay between the germline ends. The CDR3 DNA sequence: TGCGCCAGCAGCCTCAGGGGAGCTAATGAAAAACTGTTTTTT. Protein product: CASSLRGANEKLFF.

The chain links TRBV4-3 to TRBJ2-7; D call uncertain. Germline V gene data show CDR1 as LGHNA and CDR2 as YSLEER. The CDR3 is made up of 17 amino acids. Trimming removed 0 bases from V and 4 bases from J, with 19 bases in between. The CDR3 is CASSQDTRSPPSYEQYF. In DNA, the CDR3 is TGCGCCAGCAGCCAAGATACCAGATCGCCCCCTTCATACGAGCAGTACTTC.

This chain connects TRBV10-3 to TRBJ2-1; 12 nucleotides align to TRBD2. The germline CDR1 and CDR2 sequences are ENHRY and SYGVKD. This CDR3 comprises 14 residues. Germline trimming cut 10 bases from V and 6 bases from J; bases unmatched to any gene: 7. Here the CDR3 reads CATATSGSPNEQFF. The CDR3 DNA is TGTGCCACAGCGACTAGCGGGAGCCCCAATGAGCAGTTCTTC.

The V gene is TRBV5-1, the J gene TRBJ2-5; possibly TRBD1 or TRBD2 for D (5 bases each). CDR3 size: 15 residues. Germline CDR1 and CDR2: SGHRS and YFSETQ. V gave up 4 bases and J gave up 1 base, with 14 bases separating them. The CDR3: CASSPGTTTQETQYF. CDR3 sequence (DNA): TGCGCCAGCAGCCCGGGGACGACGACCCAAGAGACCCAGTACTTC.

CDR3 nucleotide sequence: TGTGCCAGCTCACAACTAGCGGGACCTTACGAGCAGTACTTC. This encodes CASSQLAGPYEQYF. V and J are TRBV18 and TRBJ2-7, with 10 bases matching TRBD2. The CDR3 is 14 residues long. CDR1 KGHSH and CDR2 LQKENI come from the germline V gene. V lost 4 bases, J lost 4 bases, and 4 bases stayed unmatched.

The genes are TRBV2 and TRBJ2-1; 11 nucleotides match TRBD2. From germline, CDR1 is SNHLY and CDR2 FYNNEI. Losses at the gene ends were 2 bases for V and 4 bases for J; bases not matched to a gene: 1. The CDR3 loop spans 15 amino acids. The CDR3 nucleotides are TGTGCCAGCAGTGAAAGGACTAGCGGGTACAATGAGCAGTTCTTC. Encoded protein: CASSERTSGYNEQFF.

As to this clone: Other nucleotide sequences from this sample produce the same CDR3. V gene TRBV5-1 combines with J gene TRBJ2-3; D is unclear. This CDR3 contains 14 residues. V was pared by 0 bases and J by 2 bases, with 7 bases between. CDR1 is SGHRS, CDR2 YFSETQ, per germline. DNA of the CDR3: TGCGCCAGCAGCTTGGCGGACCTCACAGATACGCAGTATTTT. This sequence encodes CASSLADLTDTQYF.

This rearrangement joins TRBV2 to TRBJ2-5; 10 bases match TRBD2. V lost 6 bases, J lost 4 bases, and 5 bases stayed unmatched. Germline V gene sequence: CDR1 SNHLY, CDR2 FYNNEI. The CDR3 contains 14 residues. The CDR3 bases are TGTGCCAGCAGACTAGCGGGGCGGGGAGAGACCCAGTACTTC. Translating gives CASRLAGRGETQYF.

The chain has TRBV7-2 and TRBJ1-4; a possible D gene is TRBD1 (6 bases). Germline V gene sequence: CDR1 SGHTA, CDR2 FQGNSA. The V and J ends lost 5 bases and 3 bases respectively, with 13 bases between them. The CDR3 contains 15 residues. The DNA of the CDR3 is TGTGCCAGCAGCGCACAGGGCTCCGCTAATGAAAAACTGTTTTTT. Translating gives CASSAQGSANEKLFF.

Points on this clone: In the same sample, other DNA sequences code for this CDR3. The V gene is TRBV9, the J gene TRBJ1-1, with a possible D match to TRBD1 (6 bases). The CDR3 runs 16 residues. Germline V gene sequence: CDR1 SGDLS, CDR2 YYNGEE. Trimming shortened V by 0 bases and J by 0 bases, and 12 bases separated the two germline ends. The CDR3 is CASSVGGRGMNTEAFF. The CDR3 nucleotides are TGTGCCAGCAGCGTAGGGGGGCGAGGCATGAACACTGAAGCTTTCTTT.

As for this clone: Other DNA sequences in the same sample also yield this CDR3. The rearrangement uses TRBV5-4 and TRBJ1-4; tentatively, D is TRBD1 (5 bases). Trimming took off 4 bases at V and 5 bases at J, with 15 bases between the two ends. Germline V gene lookup returns CDR1 SGHNT and CDR2 YYREEE (reference sequence). The length of the CDR3 is 15 residues. In DNA form, the CDR3 reads TGTGCCAGCAGCCTTCAGGGACGGACCAATGAAAAACTGTTTTTT. Its protein is CASSLQGRTNEKLFF.

CDR3 nucleotides: TGCGCCAGCAGCTTGGATGGGATAGAAGAGACCCAGTACTTC. Its translation is CASSLDGIEETQYF. V is TRBV5-1 and J is TRBJ2-5; D gene uncertain. V lost 0 bases and J lost 3, with 9 bases in between. CDR1 is SGHRS and CDR2 is YFSETQ in the germline V gene. CDR3 length: 14 amino acids.

This clone appeared once. The chain couples TRBV18 to TRBJ2-1, with 7 bases aligning to TRBD2. V shed 3 bases and J 4 bases; nucleotides not matched to a gene: 9. This CDR3 has 16 residues. Germline-derived CDR1 and CDR2 are KGHSH and LQKENI. CDR3 sequence (DNA): TGTGCCAGCTCACCGGGGGTAGCGGGCGCTTACAATGAGCAGTTCTTC. It is translated as CASSPGVAGAYNEQFF.

V gene TRBV9 combines with J gene TRBJ2-1; 13 bases agree with TRBD2. CDR1 is SGDLS, CDR2 YYNGEE, per germline. V was clipped by 4 bases and J by 0 bases; unmatched bases: 4. This CDR3 has 17 amino acids. In DNA, the CDR3 is TGTGCCAGCAGCTTCGGGACTAGCGGGATCTCCTACAATGAGCAGTTCTTC. Translated: CASSFGTSGISYNEQFF.

This chain joins TRBV11-2 and TRBJ1-2, with a possible D match to TRBD1 (6 bases). The CDR3 spans 16 residues. The germline CDR1 and CDR2 sequences are SGHAT and FQNNGV. V lost 1 base, J lost 0 bases, and 12 bases lay in between. The CDR3 DNA reads as TGTGCCAGCAGCTTAGGACAGGTTTCAGCTAACTATGGCTACACCTTC. Protein product: CASSLGQVSANYGYTF.

The chain joins TRBV5-1 to TRBJ2-2; D is perhaps TRBD2 (6 bases). Germline-derived CDR1 and CDR2 are SGHRS and YFSETQ. Trimming cost V 3 bases and J 0 bases, with 15 bases left between them. There are 17 residues in the CDR3. CDR3 sequence: CASSYVEGLPNTGELFF. The CDR3 DNA reads TGCGCCAGCAGCTACGTCGAGGGACTCCCGAACACCGGGGAGCTGTTTTTT.

On this clone itself: The sample holds other DNA sequences that translate to the same CDR3. The CDR3 is CASSINGNEKLFF. CDR3 nucleotides: TGTGCCAGTAGTATTAACGGGAATGAAAAACTGTTTTTT. V and J are TRBV19 and TRBJ1-4; D gene ambiguous. Germline CDR1 is LNHDA and CDR2 is SQIVND (reference sequence). The CDR3 length is 13 residues. Trimming left V 3 bases short and J 5 bases short, with 7 bases between.

The chain combines TRBV7-2 with TRBJ2-2; 8 bases match TRBD2. The germline V gene has CDR1 SGHTA and CDR2 FQGNSA. The CDR3 runs to 14 residues. V lost 2 bases to trimming and J lost 6 bases; unmatched junction nucleotides: 2. The CDR3 coding sequence is TGTGCCAGCAGCTTAAGTAGCGGGGCCGGGGAGCTGTTTTTT. It encodes CASSLSSGAGELFF. The entire variable domain, with the rest obtained from reference TRBV7-2 and TRBJ2-2, is as follows: GAGVSQSPSNKVTEKGKDVELRCDPISGHTALYWYRQSLGQGLEFLIYFQGNSAPDKSGLPSDRFSAERTGGSVSTLTIQRTQQEDSAVYLCASSLSSGAGELFFGEGSRLTVL.

The chain combines TRBV4-3 with TRBJ2-5; D could derive from TRBD1 or TRBD2 (5 bases each). There are 15 residues in the CDR3. V dropped 0 bases and J dropped 2 bases, with 10 bases sitting between them. The germline V gene has CDR1 LGHNA and CDR2 YSLEER. CDR3 in amino acids: CASSQDPGLQETQYF. In nucleotides, the CDR3 is TGCGCCAGCAGCCAAGATCCGGGGCTACAAGAGACCCAGTACTTC.

This clone was seen a single time. The chain recombines TRBV27 with TRBJ2-4; no definite D call. The V end was cut by 5 bases, the J end by 1 base, with 9 bases between. The CDR3 has 14 amino acids. Germline values: CDR1 MNHEY, CDR2 SMNVEV (reference sequence). CDR3 loop: CASSPRTAKNIQYF. Here the CDR3 DNA reads TGTGCCAGCAGTCCTCGGACGGCCAAAAACATTCAGTACTTC.